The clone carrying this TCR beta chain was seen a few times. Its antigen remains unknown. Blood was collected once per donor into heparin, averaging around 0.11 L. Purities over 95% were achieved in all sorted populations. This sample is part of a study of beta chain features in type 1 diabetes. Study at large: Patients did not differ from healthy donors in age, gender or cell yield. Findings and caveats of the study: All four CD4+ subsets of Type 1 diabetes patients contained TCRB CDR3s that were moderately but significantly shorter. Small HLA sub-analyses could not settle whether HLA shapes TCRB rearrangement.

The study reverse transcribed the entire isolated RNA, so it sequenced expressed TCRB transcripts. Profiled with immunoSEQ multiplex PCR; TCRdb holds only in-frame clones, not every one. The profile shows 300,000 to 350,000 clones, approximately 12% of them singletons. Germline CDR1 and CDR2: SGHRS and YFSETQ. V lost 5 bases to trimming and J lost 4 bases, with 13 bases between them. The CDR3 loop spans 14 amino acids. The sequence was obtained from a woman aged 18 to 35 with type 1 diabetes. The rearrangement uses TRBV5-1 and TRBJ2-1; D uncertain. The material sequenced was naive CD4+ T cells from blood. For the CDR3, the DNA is TGCGCCAGCAGTCCACTGGCAGGTTACAATGAGCAGTTCTTC. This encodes CASSPLAGYNEQFF.